This T cell receptor beta chain was profiled in a study of T cells in pancreatic ductal adenocarcinoma. Comment on this clone: No antigen is known for it.

This CDR3 has 16 amino acids. J was trimmed by 3 bases and V by 5 bases; bases with no gene match: 11. Germline assignment: CDR1 MGHDK and CDR2 SYGVNS. The selected patients with pancreatic ductal adenocarcinoma had surgery but no neoadjuvant therapy. The study's findings and limits: The resected cohort was biased toward the minority with early-stage disease. Blood had more productive templates and roughly 7.5-fold more unique clonotypes than tumor. Tumors hold more CD45RO+ effector T cells, which may bias toward lower diversity. Blood clonality (around 0.066) did not differ significantly from tumor (about 0.12).

TCRdb keeps only in-frame clones here, not all; method: immunoSEQ multiplex PCR. The sample lists 4,500 or so clones, approximately 72% occurring once. The chain couples TRBV25-1 to TRBJ1-1; 8 nucleotides line up with TRBD1. Sequencing was carried out using pancreatic tumor tissue. The source is a human donor with pancreatic ductal adenocarcinoma. DNA of the CDR3: TGTGCCAGCAGTTATTTCGGCGGGACAGGTGACACTGAAGCTTTCTTT. Residues: CASSYFGGTGDTEAFF.